This TCR beta chain stems from a study of response to subunit inactivated influenza vaccine. Findings of the study overall: A suggestion made by the authors is that each seasonal influenza vaccination recruits few new T cells.

This clonotype was observed at least ten times. Its antigen is unidentified. Germline lookup yields CDR1 KGHSH and CDR2 LQKENI. This CDR3 is built from 15 residues. V was pared by 3 bases and J by 14 bases, with 10 bases of the junction left unmatched. TCRdb redid the calling of the RT-PCR reads with MiXCR, one entry per CDR3 protein. This table holds hundreds of thousands of distinct CDR3 sequences, roughly 12% found once. The sequence was obtained from a man in his fifties or sixties who received an inactivated influenza vaccine. The J gene is TRBJ2-1, the V gene TRBV18; 13 bases are a match to TRBD2. Sample: PBMCs from blood, taken on the day of vaccination. CDR3 bases: TGTGCCAGCTCACCCGAGACCGGGACTAGCGGGGTCGAGTTCTTC. This gives the protein CASSPETGTSGVEFF.